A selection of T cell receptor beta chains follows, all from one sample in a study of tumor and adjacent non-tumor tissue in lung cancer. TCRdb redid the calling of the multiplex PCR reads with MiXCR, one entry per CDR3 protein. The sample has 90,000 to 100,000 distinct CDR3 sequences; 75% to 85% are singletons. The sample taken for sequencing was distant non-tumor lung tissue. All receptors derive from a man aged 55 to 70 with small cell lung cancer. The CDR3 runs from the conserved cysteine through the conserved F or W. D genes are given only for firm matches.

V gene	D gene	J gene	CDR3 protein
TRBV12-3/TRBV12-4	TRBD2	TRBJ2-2	CASRLAANTGEQFF
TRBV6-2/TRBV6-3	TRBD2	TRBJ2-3	CASKVGGPDMQYF
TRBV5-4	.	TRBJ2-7	CASGLVPSGEQYF
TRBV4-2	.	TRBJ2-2	CASSQDQSANTEELFF
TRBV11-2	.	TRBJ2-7	CASSLKIGGYEQYF
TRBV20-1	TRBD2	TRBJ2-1	CTTTLAGGPNEHFF
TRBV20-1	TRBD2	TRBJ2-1	CSAREPAGDWNEEFF
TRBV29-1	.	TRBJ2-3	CNVKRQFVADTQYF
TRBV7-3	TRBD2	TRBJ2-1	CASSLGGAGVNIEQFF
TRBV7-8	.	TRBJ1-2	CASNPEGEGASGYTF
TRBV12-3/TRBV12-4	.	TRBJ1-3	CASSLQGWGNIIYF
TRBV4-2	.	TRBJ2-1	CASSQDLAGKGYNEQFF
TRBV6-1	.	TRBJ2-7	CASSDSGLAVYEQYF
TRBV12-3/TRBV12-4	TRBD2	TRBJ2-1	CTSSLRASGSHEQFF
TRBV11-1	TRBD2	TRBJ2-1	CASRSESRTSGCGNERFF
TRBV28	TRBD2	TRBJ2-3	CASSDPSGASGSTDTQYF
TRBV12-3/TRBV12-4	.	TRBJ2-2	CASTSASMGELFF
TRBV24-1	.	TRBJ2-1	CATSGPLDGLLFF
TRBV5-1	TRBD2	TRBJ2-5	CASWAAGGTQYF
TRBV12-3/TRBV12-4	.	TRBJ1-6	CASSPTGQGSPPHF
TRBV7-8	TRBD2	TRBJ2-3	CARSFGASGSADTQYF
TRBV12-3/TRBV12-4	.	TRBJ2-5	CASSLAGRNQETHYF
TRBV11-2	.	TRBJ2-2	CVSSLVWSNTGELFF